Included here is one TCR beta chain sequence, with context. The antigen is unknown. These data originate in a study of blood T cells in healthy people across ages. Study-wide points: With naive T cell percentage, TCR beta diversity showed a strong correlation.

Germline V gives CDR1 DFQATT, CDR2 SNEGSKA (reference sequence). The CDR3 extends over 13 amino acids. Deletions cut 3 bases from V and 4 bases from J, with 13 bases between. PCR was performed a second time for about 7 to 12 cycles using a sample-barcoded 5' primer and a J-beta primer mix. TCRdb called the 5' RACE reads again in MiXCR, with one record for every CDR3 protein. Of over 550,000 distinct CDR3 sequences in the sample, approximately 30% were seen once. The V call is TRBV20-1, the J call TRBJ2-7, with a weak D call TRBD1 (6 bases). The specimen was blood. This TCR was recovered from a woman of 80 years or more in good health. The CDR3 DNA reads TGCAGTGCTAGGATGGGACAAGATTACGAGCAGTACTTC. Residues: CSARMGQDYEQYF.